Listed below are T cell receptor beta chains from one sample, sequenced in a study of early T cells in non-severe SARS-CoV-2 infection. TCRdb re-called the 5' RACE reads through MiXCR, storing one row per CDR3 protein. The sample lists 68,000 or so distinct CDR3 sequences; approximately 11% were seen once. Sequencing was performed on whole blood. Receptors were obtained from an adult who was a healthcare worker with PCR-confirmed SARS-CoV-2 infection or an uninfected control (not recorded which). CDR3s include the opening cysteine and the closing phenylalanine or tryptophan. Each record gives: J gene, clone size, CDR3 length, D gene, V gene, CDR3 protein, CDR3 DNA. D genes are given only for firm matches. The listing skips clone size in some rows; elsewhere it reads once, few, many or a size class.

>TRBJ2-5|many|13|TRBD2|TRBV11-2
CASSPRGDETQYF
TGTGCCAGCAGCCCGCGGGGGGATGAGACCCAGTACTTC
>TRBJ2-2|few|16|-|TRBV4-3
CASSQEAGRRTGELFF
TGCGCCAGCAGCCAAGAGGCGGGGCGTAGGACCGGGGAGCTGTTTTTT
>TRBJ2-7|-|18|TRBD2|TRBV7-9
CASSSLTSGRAQRSEQYF
TGTGCCAGCAGCTCTTTAACTAGCGGGAGGGCCCAAAGGAGCGAGCAGTACTTC
>TRBJ2-1|-|13|TRBD1|TRBV28
CASSERGVGQGFF
TGTGCCAGCAGTGAACGCGGAGTGGGACAGGGGTTCTTC
>TRBJ2-2|few|14|-|TRBV15
CATSRGGYTGELFF
TGTGCCACCAGCAGAGGAGGGTACACCGGGGAGCTGTTTTTT
>TRBJ2-1|-|11|-|TRBV30
CAWAFPNEQFF
TGTGCCTGGGCTTTTCCTAATGAGCAGTTCTTC
>TRBJ2-1|-|12|-|TRBV12-3/TRBV12-4
CASSPTDNEQFF
TGTGCCAGCAGTCCGACGGACAATGAGCAGTTCTTC
>TRBJ2-3|few|13|-|TRBV12-3/TRBV12-4
CASSPRQLDTQYF
TGTGCCAGCAGTCCGAGACAACTAGATACGCAGTATTTT
>TRBJ2-1|-|19|TRBD2|TRBV7-9
CASSPPPTSGRARYNEQFF
TGTGCCAGCAGCCCCCCCCCGACTAGCGGGAGGGCGCGGTACAATGAGCAGTTCTTC
>TRBJ2-3|many|16|TRBD1|TRBV7-8
CASILKTGFEKDTQYF
TGTGCCAGCATCCTAAAGACAGGGTTTGAGAAAGATACGCAGTATTTT
>TRBJ1-5|-|12|-|TRBV7-2
CASSLMEQPQHF
TGTGCCAGCAGCTTAATGGAGCAGCCCCAGCATTTT
>TRBJ2-7|few|17|TRBD1|TRBV4-1
CASSQETGTGGTYEQYF
TGCGCCAGCAGCCAAGAAACCGGGACAGGGGGAACTTACGAGCAGTACTTC
>TRBJ2-7|-|15|TRBD2|TRBV7-2
CASSLASRGSPEQYF
TGTGCCAGCAGCTTAGCTTCCCGCGGGAGTCCCGAGCAGTACTTC
>TRBJ2-3|few|15|TRBD1|TRBV28
CASPPRDRAMDTQYF
TGTGCCAGCCCTCCGCGGGACAGGGCTATGGATACGCAGTATTTT
>TRBJ2-1|-|15|-|TRBV7-3
CASSPSGQVYNEQFF
TGTGCCAGCAGCCCAAGCGGGCAGGTCTACAATGAGCAGTTCTTC
>TRBJ2-2|many|15|-|TRBV5-4
CASSSGLGNTGELFF
TGTGCCAGCAGCTCGGGACTGGGGAACACCGGGGAGCTGTTTTTT
>TRBJ2-6|many|16|TRBD1|TRBV10-2
CASSELGQGGANVLTF
TGCGCCAGCAGTGAGTTAGGACAGGGTGGGGCCAACGTCCTGACTTTC
>TRBJ2-3|once|14|TRBD2|TRBV7-9
CASSRLADTDTQYF
TGTGCCAGCTCTCGACTAGCGGACACAGATACGCAGTATTTT
>TRBJ1-1|few|14|-|TRBV12-3/TRBV12-4
CAIALRNLNTEAFF
TGTGCCATCGCCTTAAGGAACCTGAACACTGAAGCTTTCTTT
>TRBJ2-1|few|15|-|TRBV7-2
CASSFDAGSYNEQFF
TGTGCCAGCAGCTTCGATGCGGGCTCCTACAATGAGCAGTTCTTC
>TRBJ2-7|many|14|-|TRBV2
CASSPGHGDYEQYF
TGTGCCAGCAGTCCGGGACACGGGGACTACGAGCAGTACTTC
>TRBJ1-3|-|15|-|TRBV15
CATSRDSADGNTIYF
TGTGCCACCAGCAGAGATTCCGCTGATGGAAACACCATATATTTT
>TRBJ2-4|-|14|-|TRBV6-6
CASGDSLAKNIQYF
TGTGCCAGCGGTGACTCACTAGCCAAAAACATTCAGTACTTC
>TRBJ1-2|many|13|-|TRBV20-1
CSARPSGDGGYTF
TGCAGTGCTAGACCCTCCGGGGATGGAGGATACACCTTC
>TRBJ2-1|-|15|TRBD1|TRBV24-1
CATSDPGTGDNEQFF
TGTGCCACCAGTGATCCGGGGACAGGGGACAATGAGCAGTTCTTC
>TRBJ2-3|few|13|-|TRBV7-9
CASSPGGADTQYF
TGTGCCAGCAGCCCGGGCGGGGCGGATACGCAGTATTTT
>TRBJ2-3|-|12|TRBD2|TRBV6-2/TRBV6-3
CASSYSGLASSF
TGTGCCAGCAGTTACTCGGGACTAGCGTCGAGTTTT
>TRBJ1-3|few|13|TRBD1|TRBV20-1
CSATGTAGNTIYF
TGCAGTGCCACGGGGACAGCCGGAAACACCATATATTTT
>TRBJ2-5|many|22|TRBD2|TRBV12-3/TRBV12-4
CASSSGLTVTGTTISTKETQYF
TGTGCCAGCAGTTCCGGGTTAACAGTGACCGGGACTACGATTTCGACGAAAGAGACCCAGTACTTC
>TRBJ2-7|once|15|-|TRBV6-5
CASSYDPRDSGGQYF
TGTGCCAGCAGTTACGACCCCCGGGACTCCGGTGGGCAGTACTTC
>TRBJ1-1|-|13|-|TRBV28
CAAAGQRYTEAFF
TGTGCCGCGGCGGGGCAGAGATACACTGAAGCTTTCTTT
>TRBJ1-1|many|13|-|TRBV7-2
CASHAQEGTEAFF
TGTGCCAGCCATGCCCAGGAGGGAACTGAAGCTTTCTTT
>TRBJ2-5|few|14|-|TRBV20-1
CSARGVRRGETQYF
TGCAGTGCTAGAGGGGTACGGAGAGGAGAGACCCAGTACTTC
>TRBJ2-1|many|17|TRBD2|TRBV20-1
CSTHGLAGAPSYNEQFF
TGCAGTACCCACGGACTAGCGGGAGCCCCTTCCTACAATGAGCAGTTCTTC
>TRBJ2-1|-|15|TRBD2|TRBV6-2/TRBV6-3
CASSYGTRPLIEQFF
TGTGCCAGCAGTTACGGGACTAGGCCCCTAATCGAGCAGTTCTTC
>TRBJ2-3|few|14|TRBD2|TRBV6-4
CASRAGTDTDTQYF
TGTGCCAGCAGAGCGGGAACGGACACAGATACGCAGTATTTT
>TRBJ1-5|-|16|-|TRBV20-1
CSAPPLGQFSNQPQHF
TGCAGTGCCCCCCCCCTAGGGCAGTTTAGCAATCAGCCCCAGCATTTT